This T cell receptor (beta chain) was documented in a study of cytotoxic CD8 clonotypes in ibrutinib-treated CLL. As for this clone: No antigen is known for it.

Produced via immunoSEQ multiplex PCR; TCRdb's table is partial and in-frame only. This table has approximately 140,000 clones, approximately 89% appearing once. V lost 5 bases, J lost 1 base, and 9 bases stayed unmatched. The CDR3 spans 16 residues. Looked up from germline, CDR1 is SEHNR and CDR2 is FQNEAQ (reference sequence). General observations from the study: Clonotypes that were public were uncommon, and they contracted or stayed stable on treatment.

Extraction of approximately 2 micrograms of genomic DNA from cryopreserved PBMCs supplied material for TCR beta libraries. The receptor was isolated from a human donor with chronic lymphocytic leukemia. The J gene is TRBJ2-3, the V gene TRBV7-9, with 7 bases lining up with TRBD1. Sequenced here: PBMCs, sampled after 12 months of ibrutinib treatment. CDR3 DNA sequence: TGTGCCAGCAGCCCACCGACAGGGTCGGGCACAGATACGCAGTATTTT. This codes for CASSPPTGSGTDTQYF.